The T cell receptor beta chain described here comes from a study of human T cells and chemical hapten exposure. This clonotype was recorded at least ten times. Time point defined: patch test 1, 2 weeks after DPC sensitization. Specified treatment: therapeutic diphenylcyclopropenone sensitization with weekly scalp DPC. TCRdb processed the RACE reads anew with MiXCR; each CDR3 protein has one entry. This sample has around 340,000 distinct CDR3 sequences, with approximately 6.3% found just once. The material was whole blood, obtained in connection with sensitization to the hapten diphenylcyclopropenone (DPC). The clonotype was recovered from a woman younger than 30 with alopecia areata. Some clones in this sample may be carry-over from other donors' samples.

CDR3 in amino acids: CASSSEMNEKLFF. The CDR3, as DNA: TGTGCCAGCAGCTCCGAGATGAATGAAAAACTGTTTTTT. The chain combines TRBV6-4 with TRBJ1-4; D call uncertain. This CDR3 is 13 amino acids long. CDR1 is MRHNA, CDR2 SNTAGT, per germline. Trimming removed 6 bases at V and 5 bases at J, with 10 bases between.